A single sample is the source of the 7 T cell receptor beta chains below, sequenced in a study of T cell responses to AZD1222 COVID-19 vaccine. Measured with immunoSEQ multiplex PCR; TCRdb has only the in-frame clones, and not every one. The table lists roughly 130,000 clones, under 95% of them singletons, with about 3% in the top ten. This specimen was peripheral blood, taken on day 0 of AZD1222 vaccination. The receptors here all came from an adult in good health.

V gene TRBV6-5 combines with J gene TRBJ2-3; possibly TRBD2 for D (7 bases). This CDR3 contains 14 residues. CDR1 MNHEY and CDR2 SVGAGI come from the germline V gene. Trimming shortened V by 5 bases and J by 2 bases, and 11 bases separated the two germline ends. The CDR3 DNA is TGTGCCAGCAGTAGGGGGGGGCCCACAGATACGCAGTATTTT. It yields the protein CASSRGGPTDTQYF.

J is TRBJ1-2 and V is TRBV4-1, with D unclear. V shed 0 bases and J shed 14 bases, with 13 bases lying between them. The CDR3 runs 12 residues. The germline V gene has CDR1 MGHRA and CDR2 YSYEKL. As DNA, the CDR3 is TGCGCCAGCAGCCAAGATGACTTTCCGATTACCTTC. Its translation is CASSQDDFPITF.

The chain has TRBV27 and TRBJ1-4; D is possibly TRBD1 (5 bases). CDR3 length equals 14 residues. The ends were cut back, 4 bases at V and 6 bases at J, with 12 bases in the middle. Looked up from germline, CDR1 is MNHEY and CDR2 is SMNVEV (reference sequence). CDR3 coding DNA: TGTGCCAGCAGTTGGGGGGGTAGAGATGAAAAACTGTTTTTT. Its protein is CASSWGGRDEKLFF.

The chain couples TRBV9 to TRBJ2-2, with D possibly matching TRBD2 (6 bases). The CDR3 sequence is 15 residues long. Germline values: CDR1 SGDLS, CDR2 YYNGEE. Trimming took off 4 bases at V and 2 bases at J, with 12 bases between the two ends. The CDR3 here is CASSRGLINTGELFF. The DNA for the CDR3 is TGTGCCAGCAGCAGGGGACTGATTAACACCGGGGAGCTGTTTTTT. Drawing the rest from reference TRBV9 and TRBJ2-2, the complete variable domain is DSGVTQTPKHLITATGQRVTLRCSPRSGDLSVYWYQQSLDQGLQFLIQYYNGEERAKGNILERFSAQQFPDLHSELNLSSLELGDSALYFCASSRGLINTGELFFGEGSRLTVL.

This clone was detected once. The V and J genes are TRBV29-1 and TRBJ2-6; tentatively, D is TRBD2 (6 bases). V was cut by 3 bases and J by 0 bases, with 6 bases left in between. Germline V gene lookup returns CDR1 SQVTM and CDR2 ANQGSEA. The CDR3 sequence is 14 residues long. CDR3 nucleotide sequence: TGCAGCGTTGAGGGGGGCTCTGGGGCCAACGTCCTGACTTTC. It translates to CSVEGGSGANVLTF.

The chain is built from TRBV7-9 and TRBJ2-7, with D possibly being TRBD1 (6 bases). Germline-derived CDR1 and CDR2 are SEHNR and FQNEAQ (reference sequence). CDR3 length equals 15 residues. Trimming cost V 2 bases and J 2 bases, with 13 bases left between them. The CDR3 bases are TGTGCCAGCAGCTTAACCCGGGACACAACCTACGAGCAGTACTTC. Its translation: CASSLTRDTTYEQYF.

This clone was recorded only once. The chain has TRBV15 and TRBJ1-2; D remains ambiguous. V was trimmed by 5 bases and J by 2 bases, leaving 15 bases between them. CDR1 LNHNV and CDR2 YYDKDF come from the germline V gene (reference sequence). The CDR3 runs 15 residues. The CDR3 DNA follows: TGTGCCACCAGCCGCCGGAGGCAAAACAACTATGGCTACACCTTC. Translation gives CATSRRRQNNYGYTF.